The following is a T cell receptor (beta chain) sequence with its context. TCRdb keeps only in-frame clones here, not all; method: immunoSEQ multiplex PCR. This table has fewer than 7,000 clones, approximately 68% appearing once. Germline V lookup: CDR1 SGHTA, CDR2 FQGNSA. CDR3 size: 16 residues. Trimming took 5 bases from V and 5 from J, leaving 18 bases between them. This sample is part of a study of T cell clonotyping in hematopoietic cell transplantation. The starting material was PBMCs, obtained 180 days after allogeneic stem cell transplant. The J gene is TRBJ1-4, the V gene TRBV7-2; tentatively, D is TRBD1 (6 bases). This receptor was taken from a male patient between 45 and 59 years old who had an allogeneic stem cell transplant from an unrelated donor, so the T cells may come from the graft donor. Some clones in this sample may be carry-over from other donors' samples. The chain's CDR3 is CASSGKTGTHNEKLFF. CDR3 nucleotide sequence: TGTGCCAGCAGCGGGAAGACCGGGACACACAATGAAAAACTGTTTTTT.